A selection of T cell receptor beta chains follows, all from one sample in a study of T-cell memory formation after mild COVID-19. TCRdb used MiXCR to reprocess the 5' RACE reads, holding one entry per CDR3 protein. The profile shows around 300,000 distinct CDR3 sequences, 15% to 20% of them singletons. Specimen: PBMCs or a T cell subset sorted from them (not recorded which). The receptors shown here come from a man aged 18-30 years who had mild COVID-19 (a few samples of this study predate the infection). Cell type and time point are not known. The CDR3 runs from the conserved cysteine through the conserved F or W. A D gene is named only where the DNA matches it firmly. Rows give clone size only sometimes, using once, few, many, or a class for an expanded clone.

TRBV4-2	TRBJ2-1	many	TRBD2	TGTGCCAGCAGCCAGGGACTAGCGGGACTCAATGAGCAGTTCTTC	CASSQGLAGLNEQFF
TRBV6-2/TRBV6-3	TRBJ2-2	-	-	TGTGCCAGCAGCCAGGACATGTATACGAACACCGGGGAGCTGTTTTTT	CASSQDMYTNTGELFF
TRBV9	TRBJ1-5	few	-	TGTGCCAGCAGCGTAGAGGGAGTCACCAATCAGCCCCAGCATTTT	CASSVEGVTNQPQHF
TRBV5-1	TRBJ2-7	-	-	TGCGACAGCAGCTTGGTCCCAGGGGGCGCGGGAGGCTCCTACGAGCAGTACTTC	CDSSLVPGGAGGSYEQYF
TRBV5-4	TRBJ2-3	many	TRBD1	TGTGCCAGCAGCTTAAGGGGGCATACGGATACGCAGTATTTT	CASSLRGHTDTQYF
TRBV29-1	TRBJ2-2	-	-	TGCAGCGTCAGACAGCCGAACACCGGGGAGCTGTTTTTT	CSVRQPNTGELFF
TRBV6-5	TRBJ1-1	few	-	TGTGCCAGCAGTTACTCAAGATATGGCAGGGAGTACACTGAAGCTTTCTTT	CASSYSRYGREYTEAFF
TRBV28	TRBJ1-5	few	-	TGTGCCAGCAGTTCTCCGGGTGGGGTCAATCAGCCCCAGCATTTT	CASSSPGGVNQPQHF
TRBV24-1	TRBJ2-5	-	-	TGTGCCACCAGTGAACCCAGTCGGCGAGAGACCCAGTACTTC	CATSEPSRRETQYF
TRBV7-2	TRBJ2-7	-	TRBD1	TGTGCCAGCAGGCAGTGGACAGGGAACTACGAGCAGTACTTC	CASRQWTGNYEQYF
TRBV15	TRBJ1-6	-	-	TGTGCCACCAGCAGTACCGGGGGAGGGGGTTCACCCCTCCACTTT	CATSSTGGGGSPLHF
TRBV20-1	TRBJ1-2	few	-	TGCAGTGCGCGAGATCGAGGGGGCTACACCTTC	CSARDRGGYTF
TRBV29-1	TRBJ2-6	-	-	TGCAGCGTTGAAGATCGACGGTTCTCTGGGGCCAACGTCCTGACTTTC	CSVEDRRFSGANVLTF
TRBV29-1	TRBJ1-6	-	TRBD1	TGCAGCGTCGCGGGACAGGGATCGGCCCTCCACTTT	CSVAGQGSALHF
TRBV20-1	TRBJ2-1	few	-	TGCAGTGCTAGACCGGCCAGGGGATCCTACAATGAGCAGTTCTTC	CSARPARGSYNEQFF
TRBV4-2	TRBJ1-5	-	-	TGTGCCAGCAGCCAAGAGGGCAGCCAGGGGCGCAATCAGCCCCAGCATTTT	CASSQEGSQGRNQPQHF
TRBV11-2	TRBJ2-3	-	-	TGTGCCAGCAGCTCCGTCCAGGGGGGGCCTCCAGATACGCAGTATTTT	CASSSVQGGPPDTQYF
TRBV4-3	TRBJ2-5	-	-	TGCGCCAGCAGCCCAGCCCCGGTAACCCAAGAGACCCAGTACTTC	CASSPAPVTQETQYF
TRBV18	TRBJ1-2	-	-	TGTGCCAGCTCACCACAGCTTTTTCGGAATCACTATGGCTACACCTTC	CASSPQLFRNHYGYTF
TRBV4-1	TRBJ2-3	-	-	TGCGCCAGCAGCCACCAAGGGGGAACAGATACGCAGTATTTT	CASSHQGGTDTQYF
TRBV4-1	TRBJ2-5	-	-	TGCGCCAGCAGACGAGGGTTCCAAGAGACCCAGTACTTC	CASRRGFQETQYF
TRBV9	TRBJ1-1	few	-	TGTGCCAGCAGCGTGAGAGCCGGCATGAACACTGAAGCTTTCTTT	CASSVRAGMNTEAFF
TRBV7-6	TRBJ2-7	-	-	TGTGCCAGCAGCTTAGACTGGGGGGCCTACGAGCAGTACTTC	CASSLDWGAYEQYF
TRBV5-4	TRBJ2-7	-	TRBD1	TGTGCCATCCAGGGTGTGGGGACAGGGGATCGAGAGCAGTACTTC	CAIQGVGTGDREQYF
TRBV30	TRBJ2-7	-	-	TGTGCCTGGAGTGTAGCGGGCTTCTCCGAGCAGTACTTC	CAWSVAGFSEQYF
TRBV6-1	TRBJ1-3	few	-	TGTGCCAGCAGTGAAAGGGGGACACCCGGAAACACCATATATTTT	CASSERGTPGNTIYF
TRBV12-3/TRBV12-4	TRBJ2-1	-	TRBD2	TGTGCCAGCAGTTTGGTTAGCGGGGTATACTCCTACAATGAGCAGTTCTTC	CASSLVSGVYSYNEQFF
TRBV6-5	TRBJ1-4	-	-	TGTGCCAGCAGAATTACAACAACTAATGAAAAACTGTTTTTT	CASRITTTNEKLFF
TRBV7-9	TRBJ2-1	-	-	TGTGCCAGCAGCTTCCTACAACTAGGCTACAATGAGCAGTTCTTC	CASSFLQLGYNEQFF
TRBV2	TRBJ1-5	-	-	TGTGCCAGCGCCCTGAACTCGGGCGGCAATCAGCCCCAGCATTTT	CASALNSGGNQPQHF
TRBV6-2/TRBV6-3	TRBJ2-2	-	-	TGTGCCAGCACCGGGACTGCCGGGGAGCTGTTTTTT	CASTGTAGELFF
TRBV27	TRBJ1-1	-	-	TGTGCCAGCAGACCTGGAAATGCGAACACTGAAGCTTTCTTT	CASRPGNANTEAFF
TRBV20-1	TRBJ1-1	many	TRBD1	TGCAGTGCTAGAGAGCAGGGGGACACTGAAGCTTTCTTT	CSAREQGDTEAFF
TRBV7-9	TRBJ1-1	-	-	TGTGCCAGCAGCCCGACAGCGGAGCTGAACACTGAAGCTTTCTTT	CASSPTAELNTEAFF
TRBV12-3/TRBV12-4	TRBJ2-7	-	-	TGTGCCAGCAGTTTAGTTGGGACATACTACGAGCAGTACTTC	CASSLVGTYYEQYF
TRBV20-1	TRBJ1-2	few	-	TGCAGTGGAACAGGGACGTATGGCTACACCTTC	CSGTGTYGYTF
TRBV4-2	TRBJ1-5	few	-	TGTGCCAGCAGCCATAACATGAAGGGGGGGCCGGGTCAGCCCCAGCATTTT	CASSHNMKGGPGQPQHF
TRBV27	TRBJ2-5	-	-	TGTGCCAGCAGTTTATCCCGGGGGCCGACTCAAGAGACCCAGTACTTC	CASSLSRGPTQETQYF
TRBV3-1	TRBJ2-3	-	TRBD1	TGTGCCAGCAGCCCTCCCCCCGACAGGGGGGATACGCAGTATTTT	CASSPPPDRGDTQYF
TRBV6-5	TRBJ1-5	few	TRBD1	TGTGCTAGCAGACGGGACAGGGGGCTCTGGCAGCCCCAGCATTTT	CASRRDRGLWQPQHF
TRBV20-1	TRBJ2-2	few	-	TGCAGTGCTAGAGATGAAGGATGGGGGGAGCTGTTTTTT	CSARDEGWGELFF
TRBV4-2	TRBJ2-3	-	TRBD2	TGTGCCAGCAGCCTCCCTCGGACGGGGGGGCCGTCAGATACGCAGTATTTT	CASSLPRTGGPSDTQYF
TRBV7-8	TRBJ1-1	-	TRBD1	TGTGCCAGCAGGTCACCCGGGACAGGGCCCACTGAAGCTTTCTTT	CASRSPGTGPTEAFF
TRBV24-1	TRBJ2-2	-	TRBD1	TGTGCCACCATGGGCGGGACAGGGGGCGCGGGCACCGGGGAGCTGTTTTTT	CATMGGTGGAGTGELFF
TRBV5-1	TRBJ2-1	few	-	TGCGCCAGCAGGTTACAGGGAACCTACAATGAGCAGTTCTTC	CASRLQGTYNEQFF
TRBV20-1	TRBJ1-1	-	-	TGCAGTGCTAGCCCGTGGAACACTGAAGCTTTCTTT	CSASPWNTEAFF
TRBV15	TRBJ2-5	few	TRBD1	TGTGCCACCAGACCAACCAGGGGGCGAGAGACCCAGTACTTC	CATRPTRGRETQYF
TRBV2	TRBJ2-3	few	TRBD1	TGTGCCAGCAGAGCGGACAGGGGGCTAGGAGATACGCAGTATTTT	CASRADRGLGDTQYF
TRBV6-6	TRBJ1-2	few	TRBD1	TGTGCCAGCAGTCATCCGACAGGGACCATGAAGGGCTACACCTTC	CASSHPTGTMKGYTF
TRBV10-1	TRBJ2-7	few	-	TGCGCCAGCAGTGAGTCGAGCGTCGCAGGTTTTATCAAGCAGTACTTC	CASSESSVAGFIKQYF
TRBV28	TRBJ2-2	many	-	TGTGCCAGCAGTTCTCAGAACACCGGGGAGCTGTTTTTT	CASSSQNTGELFF